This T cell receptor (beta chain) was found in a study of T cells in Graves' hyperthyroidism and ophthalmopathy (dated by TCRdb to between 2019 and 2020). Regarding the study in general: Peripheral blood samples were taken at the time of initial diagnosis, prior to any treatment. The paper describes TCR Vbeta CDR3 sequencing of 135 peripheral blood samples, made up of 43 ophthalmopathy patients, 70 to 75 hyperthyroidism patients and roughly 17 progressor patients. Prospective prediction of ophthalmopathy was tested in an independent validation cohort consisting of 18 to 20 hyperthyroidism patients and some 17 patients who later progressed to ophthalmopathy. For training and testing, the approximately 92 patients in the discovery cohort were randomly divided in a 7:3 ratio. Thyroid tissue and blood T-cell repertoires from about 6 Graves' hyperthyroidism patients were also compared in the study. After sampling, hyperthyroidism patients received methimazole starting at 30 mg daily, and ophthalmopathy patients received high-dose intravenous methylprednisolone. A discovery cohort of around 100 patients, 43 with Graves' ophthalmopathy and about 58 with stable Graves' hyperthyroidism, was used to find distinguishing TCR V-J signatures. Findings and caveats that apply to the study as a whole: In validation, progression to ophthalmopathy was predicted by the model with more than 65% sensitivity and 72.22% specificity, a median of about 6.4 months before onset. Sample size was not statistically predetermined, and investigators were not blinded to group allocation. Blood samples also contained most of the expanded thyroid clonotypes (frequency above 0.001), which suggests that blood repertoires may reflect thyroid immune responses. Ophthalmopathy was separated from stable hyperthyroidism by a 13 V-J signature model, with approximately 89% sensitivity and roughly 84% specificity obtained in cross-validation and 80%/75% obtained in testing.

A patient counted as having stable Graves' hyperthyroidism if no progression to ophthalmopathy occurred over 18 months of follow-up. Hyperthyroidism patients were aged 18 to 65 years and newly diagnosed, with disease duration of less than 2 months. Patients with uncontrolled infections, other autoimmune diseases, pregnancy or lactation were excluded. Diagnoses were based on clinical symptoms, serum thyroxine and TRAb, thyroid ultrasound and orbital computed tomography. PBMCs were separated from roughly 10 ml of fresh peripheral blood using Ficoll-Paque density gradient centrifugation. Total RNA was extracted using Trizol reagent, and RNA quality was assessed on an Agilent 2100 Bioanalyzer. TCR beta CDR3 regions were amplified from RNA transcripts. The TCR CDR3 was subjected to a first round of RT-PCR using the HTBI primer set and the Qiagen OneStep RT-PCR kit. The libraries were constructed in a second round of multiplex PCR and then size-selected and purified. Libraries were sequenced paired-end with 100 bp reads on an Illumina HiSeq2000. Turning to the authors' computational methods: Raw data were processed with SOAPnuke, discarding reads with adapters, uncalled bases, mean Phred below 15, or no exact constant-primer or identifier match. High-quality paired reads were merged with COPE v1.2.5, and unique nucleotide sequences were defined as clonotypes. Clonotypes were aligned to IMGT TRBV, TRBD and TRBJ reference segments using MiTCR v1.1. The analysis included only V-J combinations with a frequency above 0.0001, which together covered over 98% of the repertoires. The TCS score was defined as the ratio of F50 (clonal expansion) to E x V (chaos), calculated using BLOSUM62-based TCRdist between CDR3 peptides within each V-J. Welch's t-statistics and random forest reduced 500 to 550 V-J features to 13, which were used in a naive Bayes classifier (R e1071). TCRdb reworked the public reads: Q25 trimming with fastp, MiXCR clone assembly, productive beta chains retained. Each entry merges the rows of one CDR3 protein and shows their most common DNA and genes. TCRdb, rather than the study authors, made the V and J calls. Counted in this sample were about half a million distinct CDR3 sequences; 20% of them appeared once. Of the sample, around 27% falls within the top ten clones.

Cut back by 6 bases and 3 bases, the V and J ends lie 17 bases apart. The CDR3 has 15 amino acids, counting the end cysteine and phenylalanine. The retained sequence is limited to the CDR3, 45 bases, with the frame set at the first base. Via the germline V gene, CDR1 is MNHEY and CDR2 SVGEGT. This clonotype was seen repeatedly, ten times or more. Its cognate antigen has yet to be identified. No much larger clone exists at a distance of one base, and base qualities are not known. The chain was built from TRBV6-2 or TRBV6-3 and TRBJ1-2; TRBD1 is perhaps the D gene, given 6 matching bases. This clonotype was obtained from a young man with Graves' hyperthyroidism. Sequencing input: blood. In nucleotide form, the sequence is TGTGCCAGCAGCCCCGGGGGGGGCAAGGACTATGGCTACACCTTC. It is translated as CASSPGGGKDYGYTF.